This section outlines one TCR beta chain sequence together with its context. Its antigen is not identified. The data belong to a study of early T cells in non-severe SARS-CoV-2 infection. Study context: It was bulk RNA from unsorted whole blood that was sequenced, and the chains were unpaired.

Study-level results: VDJdb-based matching was biased toward anti-spike CD8 responses and missed private and CD4 specificities.

The CDR3 is 14 residues long. Trimming removed 1 base from V and 5 bases from J, with 12 bases in between. CDR1 is SGHVS and CDR2 is FQNEAQ in the germline V gene. Molecules of cDNA were individually given unique molecular identifiers that were attached to them. A single record per CDR3 protein comes from TCRdb applying MiXCR to the 5' RACE reads. The sample records about 58,000 distinct CDR3 sequences, 9.5% to 15% being singletons. J is TRBJ2-7 and V is TRBV7-8; possible D gene TRBD2, 6 bases. Material for sequencing was whole blood. The clonotype comes from an adult who was a healthcare worker with PCR-confirmed SARS-CoV-2 infection or an uninfected control (not recorded which). The CDR3 coding sequence is TGTGCCAGCAGCTTAGACGGGAGTATAAACGAGCAGTACTTC. Its translation: CASSLDGSINEQYF.